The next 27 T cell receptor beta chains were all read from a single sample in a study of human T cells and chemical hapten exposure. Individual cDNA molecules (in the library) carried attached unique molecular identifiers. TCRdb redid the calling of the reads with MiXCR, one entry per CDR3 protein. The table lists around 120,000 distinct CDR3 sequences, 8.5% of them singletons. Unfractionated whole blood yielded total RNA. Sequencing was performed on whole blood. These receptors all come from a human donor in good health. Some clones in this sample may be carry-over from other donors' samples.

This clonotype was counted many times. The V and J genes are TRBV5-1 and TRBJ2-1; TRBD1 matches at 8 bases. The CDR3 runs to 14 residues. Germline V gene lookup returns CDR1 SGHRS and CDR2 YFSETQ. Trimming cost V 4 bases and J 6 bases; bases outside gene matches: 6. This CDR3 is CASSPGQDFNEQFF. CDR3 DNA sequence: TGCGCCAGCAGCCCGGGACAGGACTTCAATGAGCAGTTCTTC.

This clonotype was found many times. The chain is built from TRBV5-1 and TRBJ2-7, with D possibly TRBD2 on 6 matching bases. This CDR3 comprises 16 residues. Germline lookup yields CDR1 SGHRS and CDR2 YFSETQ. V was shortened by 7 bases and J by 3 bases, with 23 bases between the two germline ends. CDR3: CASRDGPSPGLYEQYF. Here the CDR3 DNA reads TGCGCCAGCCGGGACGGTCCCTCCCCGGGACTCTACGAGCAGTACTTC. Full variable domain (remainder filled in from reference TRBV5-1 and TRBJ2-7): KAGVTQTPRYLIKTRGQQVTLSCSPISGHRSVSWYQQTPGQGLQFLFEYFSETQRNKGNFPGRFSGRQFSNSRSEMNVSTLELGDSALYLCASRDGPSPGLYEQYFGPGTRLTVT.

In nucleotides, the CDR3 is TGCAGCGTTGACTCGACAGAATACAATGAGCAGTTCTTC. Translated: CSVDSTEYNEQFF. V gene TRBV29-1 combines with J gene TRBJ2-1; a weak D match, TRBD1 (5 bases). Germline lookup yields CDR1 SQVTM and CDR2 ANQGSEA. CDR3 length: 13 residues. V was shortened by 3 bases and J by 4 bases, with 10 bases between the two germline ends.

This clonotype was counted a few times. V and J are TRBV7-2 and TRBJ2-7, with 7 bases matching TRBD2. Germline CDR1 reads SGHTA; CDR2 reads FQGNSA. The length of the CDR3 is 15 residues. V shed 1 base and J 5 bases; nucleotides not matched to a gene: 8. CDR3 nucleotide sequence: TGTGCCAGCAGCTTAGTGGGCGGGAGCAACGACGAGCAGTACTTC. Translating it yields CASSLVGGSNDEQYF.

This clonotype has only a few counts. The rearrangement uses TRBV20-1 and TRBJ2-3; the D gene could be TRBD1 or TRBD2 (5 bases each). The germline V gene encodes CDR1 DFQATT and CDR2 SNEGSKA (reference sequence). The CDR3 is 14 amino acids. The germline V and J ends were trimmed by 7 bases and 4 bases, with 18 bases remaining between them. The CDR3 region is CSVPTRQGADTQYF. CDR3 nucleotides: TGCAGTGTTCCGACTCGCCAGGGAGCAGATACGCAGTATTTT.

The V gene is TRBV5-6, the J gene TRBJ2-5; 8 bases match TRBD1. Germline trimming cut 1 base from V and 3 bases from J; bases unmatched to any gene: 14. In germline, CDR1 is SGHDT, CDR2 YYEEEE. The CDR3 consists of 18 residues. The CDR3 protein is CASSLYGWNRGYEETQYF. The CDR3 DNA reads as TGTGCCAGCAGCTTGTATGGGTGGAACAGGGGGTATGAAGAGACCCAGTACTTC.

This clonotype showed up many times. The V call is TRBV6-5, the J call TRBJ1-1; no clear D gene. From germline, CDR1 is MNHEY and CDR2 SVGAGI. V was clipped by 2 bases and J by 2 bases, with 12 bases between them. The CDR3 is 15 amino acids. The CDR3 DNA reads TGTGCCAGCAGTTACAGTAAGGGCGGAAACACTGAAGCTTTCTTT. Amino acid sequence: CASSYSKGGNTEAFF.

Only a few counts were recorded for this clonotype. In DNA form, the CDR3 reads TGCAGTGCTAGTCTTGACGGGCAAGAGACCCAGTACTTC. This codes for CSASLDGQETQYF. The chain has TRBV20-1 and TRBJ2-5; D remains unclear. Germline V lookup: CDR1 DFQATT, CDR2 SNEGSKA (reference sequence). With 3 bases removed from V and 2 bases from J, the gap between germline ends came to 10 bases. There are 13 residues in the CDR3.

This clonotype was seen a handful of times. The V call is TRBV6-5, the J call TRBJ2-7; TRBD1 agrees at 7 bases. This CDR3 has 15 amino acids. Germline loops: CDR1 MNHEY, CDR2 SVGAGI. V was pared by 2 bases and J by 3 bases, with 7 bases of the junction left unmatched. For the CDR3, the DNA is TGTGCCAGCAGTTACACCGCCCGACAGGGCTACGAGCAGTACTTC. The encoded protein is CASSYTARQGYEQYF.

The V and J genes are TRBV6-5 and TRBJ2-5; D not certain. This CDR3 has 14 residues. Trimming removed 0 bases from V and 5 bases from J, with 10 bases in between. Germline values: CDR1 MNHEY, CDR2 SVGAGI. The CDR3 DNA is TGTGCCAGCAGTTACTCGTCCGGTTCCGAGACCCAGTACTTC. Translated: CASSYSSGSETQYF.

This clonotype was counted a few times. The CDR3 DNA reads as TGCAGCGCCGGGACCGTCCAAGAGACCCAGTACTTC. Amino acid sequence: CSAGTVQETQYF. V gene TRBV29-1 combines with J gene TRBJ2-5; either TRBD1 or TRBD2 may fit D (5 bases each). The germline CDR1 and CDR2 sequences are SQVTM and ANQGSEA. The V end was cut by 7 bases, the J end by 1 base, with 10 bases between. The CDR3 contains 12 residues.

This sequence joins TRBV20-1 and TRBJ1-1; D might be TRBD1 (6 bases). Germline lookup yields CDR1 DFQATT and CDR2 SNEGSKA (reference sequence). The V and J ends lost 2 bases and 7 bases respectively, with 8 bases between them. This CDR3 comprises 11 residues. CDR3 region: CSARRGVEAFF. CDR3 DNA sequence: TGCAGTGCTAGAAGGGGGGTTGAAGCTTTCTTT.

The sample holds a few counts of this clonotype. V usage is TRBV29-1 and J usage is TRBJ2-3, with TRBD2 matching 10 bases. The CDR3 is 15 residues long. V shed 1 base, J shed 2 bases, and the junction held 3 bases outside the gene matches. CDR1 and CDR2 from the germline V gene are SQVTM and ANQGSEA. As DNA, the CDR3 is TGCAGCGTTGAAGGGACTAGCGGAAACACAGATACGCAGTATTTT. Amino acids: CSVEGTSGNTDTQYF.

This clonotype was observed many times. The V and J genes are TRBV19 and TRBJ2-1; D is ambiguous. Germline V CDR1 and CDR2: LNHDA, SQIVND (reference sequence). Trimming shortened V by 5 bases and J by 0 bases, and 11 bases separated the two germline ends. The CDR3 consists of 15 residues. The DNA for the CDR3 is TGTGCCAGTAGTTCGACGTCTAGCTCCTACAATGAGCAGTTCTTC. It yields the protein CASSSTSSSYNEQFF.

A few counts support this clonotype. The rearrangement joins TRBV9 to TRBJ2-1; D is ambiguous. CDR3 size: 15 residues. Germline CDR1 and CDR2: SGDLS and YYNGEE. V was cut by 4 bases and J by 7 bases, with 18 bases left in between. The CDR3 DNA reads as TGTGCCAGCAGCCCCCAAGACCGGGCCCTAAATGAGCAGTTCTTC. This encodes CASSPQDRALNEQFF.

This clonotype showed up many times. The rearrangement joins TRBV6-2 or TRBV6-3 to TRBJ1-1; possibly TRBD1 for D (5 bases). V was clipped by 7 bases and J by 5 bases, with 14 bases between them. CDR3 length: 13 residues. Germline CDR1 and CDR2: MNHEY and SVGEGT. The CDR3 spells CASTLTRGTEAFF. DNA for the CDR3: TGTGCCAGCACTCTGACCCGGGGGACTGAAGCTTTCTTT.

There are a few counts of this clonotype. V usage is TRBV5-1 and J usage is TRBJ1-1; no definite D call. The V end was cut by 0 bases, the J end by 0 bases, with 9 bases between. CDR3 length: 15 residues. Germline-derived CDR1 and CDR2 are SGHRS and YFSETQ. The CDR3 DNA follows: TGCGCCAGCAGCTTGGACGGACCGATGAACACTGAAGCTTTCTTT. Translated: CASSLDGPMNTEAFF.

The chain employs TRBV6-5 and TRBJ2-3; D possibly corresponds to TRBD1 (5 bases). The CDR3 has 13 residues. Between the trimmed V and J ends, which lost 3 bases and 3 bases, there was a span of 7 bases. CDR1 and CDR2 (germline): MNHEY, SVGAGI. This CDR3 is CASSYAGTDTQYF. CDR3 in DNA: TGTGCCAGCAGTTATGCAGGGACAGATACGCAGTATTTT.

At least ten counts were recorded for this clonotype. The CDR3 reads CASSDRTGKETQYF. CDR3 bases: TGTGCCAGCAGTGACCGGACAGGGAAAGAGACCCAGTACTTC. The rearrangement links TRBV25-1 to TRBJ2-5, with 8 bases identical to TRBD1. Germline-derived CDR1 and CDR2 are MGHDK and SYGVNS. The J segment lost 3 bases and the V segment lost 3 bases, leaving 3 bases of the junction unmatched. CDR3 size: 14 residues.

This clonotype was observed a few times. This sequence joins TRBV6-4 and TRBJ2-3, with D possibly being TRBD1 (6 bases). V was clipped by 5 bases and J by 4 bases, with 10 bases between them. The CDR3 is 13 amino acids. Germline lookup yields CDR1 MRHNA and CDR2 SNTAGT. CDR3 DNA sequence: TGTGCCAGCAGTACAGGGTTGGCAGATACGCAGTATTTT. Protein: CASSTGLADTQYF.

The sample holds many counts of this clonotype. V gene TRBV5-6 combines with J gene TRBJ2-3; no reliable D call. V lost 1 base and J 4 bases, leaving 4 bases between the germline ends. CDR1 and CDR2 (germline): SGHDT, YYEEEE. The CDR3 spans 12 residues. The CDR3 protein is CASSLIADTQYF. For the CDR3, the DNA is TGTGCCAGCAGCTTGATAGCAGATACGCAGTATTTT.

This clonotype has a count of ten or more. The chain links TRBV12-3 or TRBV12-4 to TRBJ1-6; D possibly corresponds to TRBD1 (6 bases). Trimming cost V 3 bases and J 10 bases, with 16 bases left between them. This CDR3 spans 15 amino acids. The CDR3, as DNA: TGTGCCAGCAGTTTGGCAGGGGTTCAGGGATCACCCCTCCACTTT. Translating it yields CASSLAGVQGSPLHF.

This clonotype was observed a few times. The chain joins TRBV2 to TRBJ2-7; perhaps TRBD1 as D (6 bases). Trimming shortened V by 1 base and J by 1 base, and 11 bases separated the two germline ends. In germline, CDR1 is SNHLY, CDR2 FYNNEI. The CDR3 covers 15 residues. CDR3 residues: CASSEDWTVSYEQYF. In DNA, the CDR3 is TGTGCCAGCAGTGAAGACTGGACAGTTTCCTACGAGCAGTACTTC. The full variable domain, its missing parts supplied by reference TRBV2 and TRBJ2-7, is EPEVTQTPSHQVTQMGQEVILRCVPISNHLYFYWYRQILGQKVEFLVSFYNNEISEKSEIFDDQFSVERPDGSNFTLKIRSTKLEDSAMYFCASSEDWTVSYEQYFGPGTRLTVT.

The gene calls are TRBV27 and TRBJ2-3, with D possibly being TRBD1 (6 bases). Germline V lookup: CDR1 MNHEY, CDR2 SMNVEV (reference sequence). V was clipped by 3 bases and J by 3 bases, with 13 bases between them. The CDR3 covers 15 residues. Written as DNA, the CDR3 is TGTGCCAGCAGTTTCCAGGGGATCGGGACAGATACGCAGTATTTT. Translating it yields CASSFQGIGTDTQYF.

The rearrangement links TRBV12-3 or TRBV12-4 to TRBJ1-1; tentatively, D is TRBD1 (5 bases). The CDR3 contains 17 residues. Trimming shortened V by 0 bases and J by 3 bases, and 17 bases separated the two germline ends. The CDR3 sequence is CASSLARGGEIYTEAFF. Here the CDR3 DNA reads TGTGCCAGCAGTTTAGCCAGAGGAGGGGAAATCTACACTGAAGCTTTCTTT.

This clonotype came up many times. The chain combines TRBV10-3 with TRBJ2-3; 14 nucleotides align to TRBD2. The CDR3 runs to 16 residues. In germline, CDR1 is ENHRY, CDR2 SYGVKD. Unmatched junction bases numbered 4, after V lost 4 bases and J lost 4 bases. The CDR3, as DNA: TGTGCCATCAGTGGAGGGACTAGCGGGAGTTCAGATACGCAGTATTTT. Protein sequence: CAISGGTSGSSDTQYF.

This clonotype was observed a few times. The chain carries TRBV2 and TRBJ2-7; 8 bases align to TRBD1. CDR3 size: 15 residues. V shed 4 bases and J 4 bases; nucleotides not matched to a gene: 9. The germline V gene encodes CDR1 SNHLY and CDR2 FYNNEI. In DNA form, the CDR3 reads TGTGCCAGCAGTGGGGGGACAGGAAGAATTTACGAGCAGTACTTC. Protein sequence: CASSGGTGRIYEQYF.